The entry below describes one TCR beta chain. The CDR3 is made up of 13 amino acids. Trimming pared 2 bases from V and 5 bases from J, leaving 10 bases between. Germline V gives CDR1 SGHRS, CDR2 YFSETQ. This table comes from immunoSEQ multiplex PCR, and its TCRdb copy is limited to in-frame clones, with some not included. The sample has more than 400,000 clones; 90% to 97% are singletons. This sample was included in a study of shared clonotypes between healthy human individuals. Turning to the study itself: Donors, aged 18 to 49, were a couple of women and three men.

Among the donors, all were Caucasian adults who lived in Nashville, Tennessee. This TCR was recovered from a woman in her 30s in good health. The sample was naive CD4+ T cells sorted from blood. Subset: CD45RA+ positively selected. V gene TRBV5-1 combines with J gene TRBJ1-1; D is possibly TRBD1 (6 bases). CDR3 protein: CASSFETGTEAFF. In DNA form, the CDR3 reads TGCGCCAGCAGCTTCGAAACAGGGACTGAAGCTTTCTTT. Full variable domain (outside the CDR3, taken from reference TRBV5-1 and TRBJ1-1): KAGVTQTPRYLIKTRGQQVTLSCSPISGHRSVSWYQQTPGQGLQFLFEYFSETQRNKGNFPGRFSGRQFSNSRSEMNVSTLELGDSALYLCASSFETGTEAFFGQGTRLTVV.